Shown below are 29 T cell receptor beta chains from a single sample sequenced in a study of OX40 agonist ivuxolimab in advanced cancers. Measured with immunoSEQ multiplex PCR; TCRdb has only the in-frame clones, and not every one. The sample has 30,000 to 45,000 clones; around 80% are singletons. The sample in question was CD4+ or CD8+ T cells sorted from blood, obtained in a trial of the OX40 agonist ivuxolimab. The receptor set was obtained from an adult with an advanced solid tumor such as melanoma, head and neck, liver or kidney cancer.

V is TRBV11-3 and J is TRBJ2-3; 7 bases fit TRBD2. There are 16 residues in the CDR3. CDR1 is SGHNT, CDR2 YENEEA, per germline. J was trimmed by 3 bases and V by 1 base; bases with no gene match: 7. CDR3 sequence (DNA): TGTGCCAGCAGCTTAGGCTTTGCGGGAGTGACAGATACGCAGTATTTT. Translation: CASSLGFAGVTDTQYF.

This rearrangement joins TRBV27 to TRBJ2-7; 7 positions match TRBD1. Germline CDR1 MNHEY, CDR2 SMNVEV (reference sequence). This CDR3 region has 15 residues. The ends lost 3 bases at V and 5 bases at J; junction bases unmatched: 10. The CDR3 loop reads CASSFGRGRGNEQYF. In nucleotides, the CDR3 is TGTGCCAGCAGTTTCGGGCGCGGCAGGGGGAACGAGCAGTACTTC.

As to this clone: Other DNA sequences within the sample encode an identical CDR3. The CDR3 loop is CAWSLGINYGYTF. CDR3 nucleotide sequence: TGTGCCTGGAGTCTGGGAATTAACTATGGCTACACCTTC. V and J are TRBV30 and TRBJ1-2; D uncertain. Looked up from germline, CDR1 is GTSNPN and CDR2 is SVGIG (reference sequence). V was shortened by 2 bases and J by 1 base, with 8 bases between the two germline ends. This CDR3 spans 13 amino acids.

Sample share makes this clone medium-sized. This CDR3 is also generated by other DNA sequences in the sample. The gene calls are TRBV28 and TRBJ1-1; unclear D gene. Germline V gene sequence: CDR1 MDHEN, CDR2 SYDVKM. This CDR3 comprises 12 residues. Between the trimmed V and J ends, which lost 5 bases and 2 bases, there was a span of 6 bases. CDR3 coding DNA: TGTGCCAGCAGTCTACCCAACACTGAAGCTTTCTTT. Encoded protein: CASSLPNTEAFF.

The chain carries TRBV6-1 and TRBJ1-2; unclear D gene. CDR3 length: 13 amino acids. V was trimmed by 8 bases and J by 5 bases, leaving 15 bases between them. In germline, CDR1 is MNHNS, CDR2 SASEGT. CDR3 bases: TGTGCCAGCGCCCCGTCGGCAAATTATGGCTACACCTTC. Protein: CASAPSANYGYTF.

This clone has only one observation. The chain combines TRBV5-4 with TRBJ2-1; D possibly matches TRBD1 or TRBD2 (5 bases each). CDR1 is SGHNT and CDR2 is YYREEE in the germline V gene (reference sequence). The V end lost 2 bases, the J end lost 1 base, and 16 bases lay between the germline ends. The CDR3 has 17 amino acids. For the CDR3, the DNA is TGTGCCAGCAGCTTTTTGAGAATGGGGGTTTCCTACAATGAGCAGTTCTTC. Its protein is CASSFLRMGVSYNEQFF.

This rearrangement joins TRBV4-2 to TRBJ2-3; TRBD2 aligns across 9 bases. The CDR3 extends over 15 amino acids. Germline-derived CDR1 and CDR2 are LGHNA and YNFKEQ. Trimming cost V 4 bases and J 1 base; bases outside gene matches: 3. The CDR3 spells CASSRSGGRTDTQYF. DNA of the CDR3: TGTGCCAGCAGCCGTAGCGGGGGACGCACAGATACGCAGTATTTT.

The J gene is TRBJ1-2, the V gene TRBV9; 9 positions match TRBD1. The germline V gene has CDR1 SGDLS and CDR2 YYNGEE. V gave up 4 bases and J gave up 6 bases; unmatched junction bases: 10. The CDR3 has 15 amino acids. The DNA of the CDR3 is TGTGCCAGCAGCATAAGCCTACAGGGGGCGCATGGCTACACCTTC. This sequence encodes CASSISLQGAHGYTF.

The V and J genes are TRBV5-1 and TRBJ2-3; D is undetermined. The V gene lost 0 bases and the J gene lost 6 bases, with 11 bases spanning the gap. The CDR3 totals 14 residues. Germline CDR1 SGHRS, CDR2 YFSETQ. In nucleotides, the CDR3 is TGCGCCAGCAGCTTGGATACAGAGGCGGATACGCAGTATTTT. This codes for CASSLDTEADTQYF.

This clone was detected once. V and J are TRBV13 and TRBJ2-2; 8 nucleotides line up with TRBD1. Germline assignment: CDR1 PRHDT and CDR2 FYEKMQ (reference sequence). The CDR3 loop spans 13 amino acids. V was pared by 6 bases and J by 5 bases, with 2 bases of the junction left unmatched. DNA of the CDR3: TGTGCCAGCAGGACAGGGGCGACCGGGGAGCTGTTTTTT. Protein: CASRTGATGELFF.

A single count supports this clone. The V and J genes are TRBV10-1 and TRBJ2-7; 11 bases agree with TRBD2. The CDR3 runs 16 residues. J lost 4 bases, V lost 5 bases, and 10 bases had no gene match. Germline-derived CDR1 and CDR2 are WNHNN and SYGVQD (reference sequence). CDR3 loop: CASSISSGGGQYEQYF. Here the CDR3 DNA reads TGCGCCAGCAGTATCAGTAGCGGGGGGGGTCAGTACGAGCAGTACTTC.

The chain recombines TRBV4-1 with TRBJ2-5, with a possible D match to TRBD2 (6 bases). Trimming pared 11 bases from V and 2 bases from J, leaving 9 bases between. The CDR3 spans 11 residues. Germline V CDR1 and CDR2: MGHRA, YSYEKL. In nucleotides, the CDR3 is TGCGCCCCCAGCGGGCAAGAGACCCAGTACTTC. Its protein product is CAPSGQETQYF.

In nucleotides, the CDR3 is TGTGCCAGCAGTTTGGGACAGGTCAACAATCAGCCCCAGCATTTT. Amino acids: CASSLGQVNNQPQHF. This chain joins TRBV28 and TRBJ1-5; 8 bases line up with TRBD1. The V gene's germline CDR1 is MDHEN and CDR2 SYDVKM. This CDR3 region has 15 residues. V trimming: 3 bases; J trimming: 3 bases; junction bases outside the gene matches: 4.

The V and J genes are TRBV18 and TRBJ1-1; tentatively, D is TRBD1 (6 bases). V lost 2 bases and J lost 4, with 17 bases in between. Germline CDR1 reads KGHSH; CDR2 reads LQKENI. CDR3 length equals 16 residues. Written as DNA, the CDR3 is TGTGCCAGCTCACCAGACGCCTGGGGGCCGGGCACTGAAGCTTTCTTT. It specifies CASSPDAWGPGTEAFF.

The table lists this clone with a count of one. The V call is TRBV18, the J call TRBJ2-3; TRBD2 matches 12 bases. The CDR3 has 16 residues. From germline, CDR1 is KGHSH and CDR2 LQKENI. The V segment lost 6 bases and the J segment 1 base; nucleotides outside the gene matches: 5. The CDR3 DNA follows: TGTGCCAGCTCGACTAGCGGGGGACGTGGCACAGATACGCAGTATTTT. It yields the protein CASSTSGGRGTDTQYF.

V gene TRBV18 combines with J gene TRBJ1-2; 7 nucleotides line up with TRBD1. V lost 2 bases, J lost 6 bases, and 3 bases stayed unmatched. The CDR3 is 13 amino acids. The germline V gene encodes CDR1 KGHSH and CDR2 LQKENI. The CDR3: CASSPVDRHGYTF. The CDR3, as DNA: TGTGCCAGCTCACCAGTGGACAGGCATGGCTACACCTTC.

CDR3 sequence reads: CARRGRDGNQPQHF. The DNA for the CDR3 is TGCGCCAGGAGGGGGAGAGATGGCAATCAGCCCCAGCATTTT. The chain has TRBV5-1 and TRBJ1-5; possible D gene TRBD1, 6 bases. Germline assignment: CDR1 SGHRS and CDR2 YFSETQ. This CDR3 comprises 14 residues. V was clipped by 8 bases and J by 2 bases, with 14 bases between them.

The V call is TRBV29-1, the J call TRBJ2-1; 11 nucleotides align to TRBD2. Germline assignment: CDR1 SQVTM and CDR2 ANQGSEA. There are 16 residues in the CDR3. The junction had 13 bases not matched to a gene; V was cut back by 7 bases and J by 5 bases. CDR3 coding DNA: TGCAGCGCTAGGGAGGGGCTGGGACTAGCGGACAATGAGCAGTTCTTC. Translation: CSAREGLGLADNEQFF.

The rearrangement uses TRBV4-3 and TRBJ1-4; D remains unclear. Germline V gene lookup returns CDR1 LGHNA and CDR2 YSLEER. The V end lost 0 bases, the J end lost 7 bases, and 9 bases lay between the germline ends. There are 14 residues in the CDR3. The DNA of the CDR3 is TGCGCCAGCAGCCAAGACAGGATGACTGAAAAACTGTTTTTT. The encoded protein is CASSQDRMTEKLFF.

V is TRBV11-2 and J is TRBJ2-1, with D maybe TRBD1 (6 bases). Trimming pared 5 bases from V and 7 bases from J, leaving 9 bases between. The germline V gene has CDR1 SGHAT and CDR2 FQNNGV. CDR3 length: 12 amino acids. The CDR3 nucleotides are TGTGCCAGCAGCCTACAGGGTAATGAGCAGTTCTTC. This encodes CASSLQGNEQFF.

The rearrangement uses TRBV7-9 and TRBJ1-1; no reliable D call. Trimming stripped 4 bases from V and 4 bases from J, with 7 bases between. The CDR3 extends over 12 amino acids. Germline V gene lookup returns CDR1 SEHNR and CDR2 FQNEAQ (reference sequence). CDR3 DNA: TGTGCCAGCAGCTCCGGTCTCACTGAAGCTTTCTTT. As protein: CASSSGLTEAFF.

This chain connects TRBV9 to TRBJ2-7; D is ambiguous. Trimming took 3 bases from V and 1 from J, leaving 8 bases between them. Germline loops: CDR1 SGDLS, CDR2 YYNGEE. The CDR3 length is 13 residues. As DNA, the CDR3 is TGTGCCAGCAGCGCCCAACAGTCCTACGAGCAGTACTTC. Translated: CASSAQQSYEQYF.

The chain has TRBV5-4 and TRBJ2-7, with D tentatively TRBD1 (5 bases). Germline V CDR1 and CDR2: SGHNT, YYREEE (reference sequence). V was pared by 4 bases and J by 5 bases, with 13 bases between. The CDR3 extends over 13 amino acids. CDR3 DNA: TGTGCCAGCAGCAAACAAACAGGTGACGAGCAGTACTTC. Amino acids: CASSKQTGDEQYF.

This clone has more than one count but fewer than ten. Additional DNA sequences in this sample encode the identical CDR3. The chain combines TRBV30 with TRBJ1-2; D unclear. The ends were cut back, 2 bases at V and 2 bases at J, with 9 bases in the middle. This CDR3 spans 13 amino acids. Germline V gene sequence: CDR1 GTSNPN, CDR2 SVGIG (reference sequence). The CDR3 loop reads CAWSLGINYGYTF. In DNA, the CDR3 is TGTGCCTGGAGTCTCGGCATAAACTATGGCTACACCTTC.

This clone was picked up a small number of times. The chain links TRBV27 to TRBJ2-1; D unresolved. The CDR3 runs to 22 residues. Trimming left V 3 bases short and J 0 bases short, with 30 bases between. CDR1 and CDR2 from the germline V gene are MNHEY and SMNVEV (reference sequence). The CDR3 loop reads CASSFPGREWFYLPYSYNEQFF. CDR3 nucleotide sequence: TGTGCCAGCAGTTTCCCCGGACGCGAGTGGTTCTATCTACCTTACTCCTACAATGAGCAGTTCTTC.

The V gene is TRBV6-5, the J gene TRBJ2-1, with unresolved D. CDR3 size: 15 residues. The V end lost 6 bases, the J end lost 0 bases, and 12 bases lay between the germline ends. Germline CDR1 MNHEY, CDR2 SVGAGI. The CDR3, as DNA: TGTGCCAGCAGGATACCTAGGAACTCCTACAATGAGCAGTTCTTC. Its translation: CASRIPRNSYNEQFF.

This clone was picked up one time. This CDR3 reads CASSLKGQGATNEKLFF. DNA of the CDR3: TGCGCCAGCAGCTTGAAAGGTCAGGGGGCAACTAATGAAAAACTGTTTTTT. This sequence joins TRBV5-1 and TRBJ1-4; 7 bases match TRBD1. The V segment lost 1 base and the J segment 0 bases; nucleotides outside the gene matches: 6. The CDR3 spans 17 residues. CDR1 SGHRS and CDR2 YFSETQ come from the germline V gene.

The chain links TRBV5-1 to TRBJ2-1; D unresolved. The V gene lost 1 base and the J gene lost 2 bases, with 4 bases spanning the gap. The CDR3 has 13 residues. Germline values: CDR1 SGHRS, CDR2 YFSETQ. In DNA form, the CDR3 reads TGCGCCAGCAGCTTGAGGGCCTACAATGAGCAGTTCTTC. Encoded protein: CASSLRAYNEQFF.

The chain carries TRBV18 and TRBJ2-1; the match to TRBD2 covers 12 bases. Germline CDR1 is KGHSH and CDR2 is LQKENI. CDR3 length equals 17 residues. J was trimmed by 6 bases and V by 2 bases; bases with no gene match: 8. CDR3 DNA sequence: TGTGCCAGCTCACCAAGGACTAGCGGGGTCGGGGTCAATGAGCAGTTCTTC. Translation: CASSPRTSGVGVNEQFF.